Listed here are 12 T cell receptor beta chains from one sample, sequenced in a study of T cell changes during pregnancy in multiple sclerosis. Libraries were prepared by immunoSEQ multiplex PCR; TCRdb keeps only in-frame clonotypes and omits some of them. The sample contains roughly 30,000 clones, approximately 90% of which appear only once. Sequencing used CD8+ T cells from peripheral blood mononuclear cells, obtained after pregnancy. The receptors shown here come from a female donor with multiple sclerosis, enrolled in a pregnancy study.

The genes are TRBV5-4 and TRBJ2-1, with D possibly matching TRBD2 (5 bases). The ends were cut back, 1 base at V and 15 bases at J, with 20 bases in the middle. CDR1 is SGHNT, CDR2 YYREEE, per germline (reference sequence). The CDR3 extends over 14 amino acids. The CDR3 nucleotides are TGTGCCAGCAGCTTGTATCACCGGGAAGATAATCCGTTCTTC. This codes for CASSLYHREDNPFF.

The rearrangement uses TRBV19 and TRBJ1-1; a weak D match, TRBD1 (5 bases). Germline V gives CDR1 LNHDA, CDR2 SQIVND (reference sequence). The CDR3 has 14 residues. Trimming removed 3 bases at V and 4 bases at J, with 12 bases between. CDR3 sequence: CASSMSAGLTEAFF. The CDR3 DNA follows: TGTGCCAGTAGTATGTCGGCAGGGCTCACTGAAGCTTTCTTT.

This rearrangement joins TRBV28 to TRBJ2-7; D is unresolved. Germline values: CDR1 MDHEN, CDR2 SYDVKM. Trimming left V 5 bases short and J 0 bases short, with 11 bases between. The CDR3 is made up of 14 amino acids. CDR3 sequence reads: CASSPRRVSYEQYF. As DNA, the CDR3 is TGTGCCAGCAGTCCGCGGAGAGTCTCCTACGAGCAGTACTTC.

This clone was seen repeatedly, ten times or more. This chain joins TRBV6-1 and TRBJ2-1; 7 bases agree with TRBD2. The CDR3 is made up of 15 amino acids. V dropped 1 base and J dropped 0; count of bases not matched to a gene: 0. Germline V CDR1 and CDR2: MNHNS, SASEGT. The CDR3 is CASSEGGGSYNEQFF. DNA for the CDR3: TGTGCCAGCAGTGAAGGGGGGGGCTCCTACAATGAGCAGTTCTTC.

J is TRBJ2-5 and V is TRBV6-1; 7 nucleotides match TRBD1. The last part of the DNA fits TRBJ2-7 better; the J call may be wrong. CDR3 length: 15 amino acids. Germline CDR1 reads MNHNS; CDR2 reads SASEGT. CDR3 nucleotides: TGTGCCAGCAGTGTGATTCCGGGACAGAACTACGAGCAGTACTTC. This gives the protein CASSVIPGQNYEQYF.

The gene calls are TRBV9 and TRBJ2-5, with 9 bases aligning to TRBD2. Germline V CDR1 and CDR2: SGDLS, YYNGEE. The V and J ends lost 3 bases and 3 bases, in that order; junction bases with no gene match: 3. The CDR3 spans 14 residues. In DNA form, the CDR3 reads TGTGCCAGCAGCGCCGGGACTAGCAAAGAGACCCAGTACTTC. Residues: CASSAGTSKETQYF.

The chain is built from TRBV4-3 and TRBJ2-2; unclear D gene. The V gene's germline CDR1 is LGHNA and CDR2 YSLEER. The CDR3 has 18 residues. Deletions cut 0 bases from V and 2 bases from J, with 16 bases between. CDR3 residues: CASSQDHYSLKNTGELFF. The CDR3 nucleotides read TGCGCCAGCAGCCAAGACCACTATTCCTTAAAAAACACCGGGGAGCTGTTTTTT.

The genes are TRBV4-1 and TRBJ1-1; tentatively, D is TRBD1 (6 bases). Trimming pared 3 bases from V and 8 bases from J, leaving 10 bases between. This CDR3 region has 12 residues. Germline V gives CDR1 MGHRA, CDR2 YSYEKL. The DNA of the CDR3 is TGCGCCAGCAGCCAGAGAACAGGGGAAGCTTTCTTT. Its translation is CASSQRTGEAFF.

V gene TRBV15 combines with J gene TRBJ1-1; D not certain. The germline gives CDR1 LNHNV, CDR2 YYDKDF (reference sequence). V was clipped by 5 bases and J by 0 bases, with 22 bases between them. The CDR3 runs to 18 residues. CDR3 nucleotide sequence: TGTGCCACCAGCCCAGATCGGGGAGCTCACCCAATGAACACTGAAGCTTTCTTT. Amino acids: CATSPDRGAHPMNTEAFF. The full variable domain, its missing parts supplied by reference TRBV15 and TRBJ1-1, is DAMVIQNPRYQVTQFGKPVTLSCSQTLNHNVMYWYQQKSSQAPKLLFHYYDKDFNNEADTPDNFQSRRPNTSFCFLDIRSPGLGDTAMYLCATSPDRGAHPMNTEAFFGQGTRLTVV.

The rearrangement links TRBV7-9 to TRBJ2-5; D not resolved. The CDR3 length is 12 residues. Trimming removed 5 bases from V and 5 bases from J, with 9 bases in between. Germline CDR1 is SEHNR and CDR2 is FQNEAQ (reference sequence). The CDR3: CASSARSETQYF. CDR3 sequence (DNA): TGTGCCAGCAGCGCTCGGAGTGAGACCCAGTACTTC.

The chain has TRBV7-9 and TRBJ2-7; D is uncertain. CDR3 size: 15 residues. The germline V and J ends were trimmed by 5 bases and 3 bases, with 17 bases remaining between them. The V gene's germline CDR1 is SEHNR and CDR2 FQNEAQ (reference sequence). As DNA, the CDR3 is TGTGCCAGCAGCCAAGTAGTCGACTCCAACTACGAGCAGTACTTC. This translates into CASSQVVDSNYEQYF.

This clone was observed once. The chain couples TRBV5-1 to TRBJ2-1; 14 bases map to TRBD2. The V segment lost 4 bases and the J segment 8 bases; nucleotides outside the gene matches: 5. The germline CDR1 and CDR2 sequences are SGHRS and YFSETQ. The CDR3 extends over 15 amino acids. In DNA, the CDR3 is TGCGCCAGCAGCCTCGGGACTAGCGGGAGTTATGAGCAGTTCTTC. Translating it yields CASSLGTSGSYEQFF.